This TCR beta chain was obtained from a study of T cell changes during pregnancy in multiple sclerosis. Clones were sequenced by immunoSEQ multiplex PCR, and TCRdb holds only the in-frame ones, with some missing. Of some 57,000 clones listed, roughly nine tenths were seen once; the top ten hold about 0.5%. Germline CDR1 and CDR2: ENHRY and SYGVKD. Trimming left V 6 bases short and J 8 bases short, with 13 bases between. CDR3 length equals 12 residues. The TCR comes from a female donor in good health, enrolled as a control in a pregnancy study. The genes are TRBV10-3 and TRBJ1-2; no firm D call. The material sequenced was CD4+ T cells from peripheral blood mononuclear cells, taken after pregnancy. CDR3 nucleotide sequence: TGTGCCATCAGATCGGGTCCCGAGGGCTACACCTTC. This sequence encodes CAIRSGPEGYTF.